This TCR beta chain was retrieved from a study of cytomegalovirus exposure and HLA in healthy donors. Study-level background: Sequencing of 150 million to 200 million T cells in an earlier analysis found under 120 million unique TCR beta sequences. Unique TCRs from HLA-typed donors, 85 million to 100 million of them, were held in an early data release.

V gave up 1 base and J gave up 4 bases; unmatched junction bases: 14. Germline CDR1 is SGHRS and CDR2 is YFSETQ. There are 18 residues in the CDR3. PCR primers comprised 60 Vbeta and 13 Jbeta primers. The assay was immunoSEQ multiplex PCR, and TCRdb's table has in-frame clones only and misses some. The sample yields about 130,000 clones, about 78% seen once. Nominally healthy donors provided the samples, though records likely missed some immune exposures. The sequenced material came from PBMCs. V usage is TRBV5-1 and J usage is TRBJ2-3; 8 bases are shared with TRBD2. This clonotype was sampled from a human donor in good health. The CDR3 coding sequence is TGCGCCAGCAGCTTGTCGGCGGGGGGAGTTTTACCCGCAGATACGCAGTATTTT. This codes for CASSLSAGGVLPADTQYF.